These T cell receptor beta chains were read from a single sample in a study of control samples from healthy donors and cancer patients. The method was immunoSEQ multiplex PCR; TCRdb's version includes in-frame clones alone and lacks a portion of them. Of about 190,000 clones listed, 85% to 95% are singletons. The specimen was blood. These TCRs come from a man between 18 and 29 years old in good health. CDR3s include the opening cysteine and the closing phenylalanine or tryptophan. The order of the fields is D gene, J gene, V gene, clone size, CDR3 DNA, CDR3 protein. A D gene is named only where the DNA matches it firmly. Expanded clones get a size class; other rows say once, few or many, or leave the size out.

d_call: TRBD2; j_call: TRBJ2-1; v_call: TRBV5-1; clone_size: -; cdr3_nt: TGCGCCAGCAGCTTGGCCGGACTAGAGGGTGAGCAGTTCTTC; cdr3_aa: CASSLAGLEGEQFF
d_call: -; j_call: TRBJ1-3; v_call: TRBV3-1/TRBV3-2; clone_size: -; cdr3_nt: TGTGCCAGCAGCTTGACGGTCTCTGGAAACACCATATATTTT; cdr3_aa: CASSLTVSGNTIYF
d_call: TRBD1; j_call: TRBJ1-4; v_call: TRBV3-1/TRBV3-2; clone_size: -; cdr3_nt: TGTGCCAGCAGTCAAGACTCAGGGGGCCATGAAAAACTGTTTTTT; cdr3_aa: CASSQDSGGHEKLFF
d_call: TRBD1; j_call: TRBJ2-7; v_call: TRBV27; clone_size: -; cdr3_nt: TGTGCCAGCAGTTTGCAGACAGGGGTGATCTACGAGCAGTACTTC; cdr3_aa: CASSLQTGVIYEQYF
d_call: TRBD2; j_call: TRBJ2-5; v_call: TRBV19; clone_size: -; cdr3_nt: TGTGCCAGTAGTCCATGGACTAGCGGGGACCACAAGACCCAGTACTTC; cdr3_aa: CASSPWTSGDHKTQYF
d_call: -; j_call: TRBJ2-7; v_call: TRBV29-1; clone_size: -; cdr3_nt: TGCAGCGCCACCGGGACATCGTCCTACGAGCAGTACTTC; cdr3_aa: CSATGTSSYEQYF
d_call: -; j_call: TRBJ2-7; v_call: TRBV18; clone_size: -; cdr3_nt: TGTGCCAGCTCAGACCGGGGGCGCGAGCAGTACTTC; cdr3_aa: CASSDRGREQYF
d_call: -; j_call: TRBJ2-4; v_call: TRBV6-5; clone_size: -; cdr3_nt: TGTGCCAGCAGACAACAGGGAGCCAAAAACATTCAGTACTTC; cdr3_aa: CASRQQGAKNIQYF
d_call: TRBD1; j_call: TRBJ1-1; v_call: TRBV27; clone_size: once; cdr3_nt: TGTGCCAGCCTAGGGGGCCCGGAAGCTTTCTTT; cdr3_aa: CASLGGPEAFF
d_call: -; j_call: TRBJ2-7; v_call: TRBV7-8; clone_size: -; cdr3_nt: TGTGCCAGCAGCTTAGTTCGCTTACAGATCTACGAGCAGTACTTC; cdr3_aa: CASSLVRLQIYEQYF
d_call: -; j_call: TRBJ2-3; v_call: TRBV11-2; clone_size: -; cdr3_nt: TGTGCCAGCAGCTTAGTCTCGGGCGGGCCCACAGATACGCAGTATTTT; cdr3_aa: CASSLVSGGPTDTQYF
d_call: TRBD2; j_call: TRBJ2-3; v_call: TRBV5-5; clone_size: -; cdr3_nt: TGTGCCAGCAGCTCGTCTTCCGGGACTAGCGGGGACAGCACAGATACGCAGTATTTT; cdr3_aa: CASSSSSGTSGDSTDTQYF
d_call: -; j_call: TRBJ1-3; v_call: TRBV28; clone_size: -; cdr3_nt: TGTGCCAGCAGTTTAACAGGCACAAGGGACACCATATATTTT; cdr3_aa: CASSLTGTRDTIYF
d_call: TRBD2; j_call: TRBJ2-2; v_call: TRBV5-4; clone_size: -; cdr3_nt: TGTGCCAGCAGCTGGAGCGGGGGGGCCCTCGGGGAGCTGTTTTTT; cdr3_aa: CASSWSGGALGELFF
d_call: -; j_call: TRBJ1-6; v_call: TRBV28; clone_size: -; cdr3_nt: TGTGCCAGCAGTTTAGGCAGGGACCTACCCCTCCACTTT; cdr3_aa: CASSLGRDLPLHF
d_call: TRBD1; j_call: TRBJ1-1; v_call: TRBV6-6; clone_size: -; cdr3_nt: TGTGCCAGCATTGTCAGGACAGGGAACACTGAAGCTTTCTTT; cdr3_aa: CASIVRTGNTEAFF
d_call: -; j_call: TRBJ1-5; v_call: TRBV2; clone_size: -; cdr3_nt: TGTGCCAGCAGTGACTACAGGGATTCGTGGCAGCCCCAGCATTTT; cdr3_aa: CASSDYRDSWQPQHF
d_call: TRBD1; j_call: TRBJ1-1; v_call: TRBV18; clone_size: -; cdr3_nt: TGTGCCAGCTCAATCGGACAGGACTCTGAAGCTTTCTTT; cdr3_aa: CASSIGQDSEAFF
d_call: TRBD1; j_call: TRBJ2-7; v_call: TRBV2; clone_size: -; cdr3_nt: TGTGCCAGCAGTGAAGTAGGACAGGGGGCCCACGAGCAGTACTTC; cdr3_aa: CASSEVGQGAHEQYF
d_call: -; j_call: TRBJ1-5; v_call: TRBV7-9; clone_size: -; cdr3_nt: TGTGCCAGCAGCTTAGTCGTGTCGTGGGGTAGTAACGGCAATCAGCCCCAGCATTTT; cdr3_aa: CASSLVVSWGSNGNQPQHF
d_call: TRBD1; j_call: TRBJ2-7; v_call: TRBV12-3/TRBV12-4; clone_size: -; cdr3_nt: TGTGCCAGCAGGAGGGGACAGGTGGGTGAGCAGTACTTC; cdr3_aa: CASRRGQVGEQYF
d_call: -; j_call: TRBJ2-5; v_call: TRBV10-3; clone_size: -; cdr3_nt: TGTGCCATCAGTGACGAGGCAGGATTTGAGACCCAGTACTTC; cdr3_aa: CAISDEAGFETQYF
d_call: -; j_call: TRBJ1-3; v_call: TRBV27; clone_size: -; cdr3_nt: TGTGCCAGCAGGAAAAGTTCTGGAAACACCATATATTTT; cdr3_aa: CASRKSSGNTIYF
d_call: -; j_call: TRBJ2-1; v_call: TRBV6-6; clone_size: -; cdr3_nt: TGTGCCAGCAGTTCCAATGTCCGAGTTCAGAATGAGCAGTTCTTC; cdr3_aa: CASSSNVRVQNEQFF
d_call: TRBD1; j_call: TRBJ2-7; v_call: TRBV7-8; clone_size: -; cdr3_nt: TGTGCCAGCAGCCTAAACCGGGACAGGGGGCCGTACGAGCAGTACTTC; cdr3_aa: CASSLNRDRGPYEQYF
d_call: -; j_call: TRBJ1-2; v_call: TRBV6-5; clone_size: -; cdr3_nt: TGTGCCAGCAGTCTCCGACAGGATGGCTACACCTTC; cdr3_aa: CASSLRQDGYTF
d_call: -; j_call: TRBJ2-7; v_call: TRBV30; clone_size: -; cdr3_nt: TGTGCCTGGAATGTGGGTACCTACGAGCAGTACTTC; cdr3_aa: CAWNVGTYEQYF
d_call: -; j_call: TRBJ2-7; v_call: TRBV12-5; clone_size: -; cdr3_nt: TGTGCTAGTGGTTTGATCGGGTGGAGCTACGAGCAGTACTTC; cdr3_aa: CASGLIGWSYEQYF
d_call: -; j_call: TRBJ1-6; v_call: TRBV18; clone_size: once; cdr3_nt: TGTGCCAGCTCACCACTTTGGGCAGGAAAGAATTCACCCCTCCACTTT; cdr3_aa: CASSPLWAGKNSPLHF
d_call: -; j_call: TRBJ1-4; v_call: TRBV5-1; clone_size: -; cdr3_nt: TGCGCCAGCAGCTTGCGACCCTTACCATCAACTAATGAAAAACTGTTTTTT; cdr3_aa: CASSLRPLPSTNEKLFF
d_call: -; j_call: TRBJ1-1; v_call: TRBV15; clone_size: -; cdr3_nt: TGTGCCACCAGCAAGGGTACGTCGGGCAGTCCTATGAACACTGAAGCTTTCTTT; cdr3_aa: CATSKGTSGSPMNTEAFF
d_call: TRBD1; j_call: TRBJ2-1; v_call: TRBV5-5; clone_size: -; cdr3_nt: TGTGCCAGCAGCTGGACAGGGGACAGGGGGCTTACGAATGAGCAGTTCTTC; cdr3_aa: CASSWTGDRGLTNEQFF
d_call: TRBD1; j_call: TRBJ2-7; v_call: TRBV4-1; clone_size: -; cdr3_nt: TGCGCCAGCAGCCCCCGAGGACAGGACTACGAGCAGTACTTC; cdr3_aa: CASSPRGQDYEQYF
d_call: -; j_call: TRBJ2-5; v_call: TRBV5-1; clone_size: -; cdr3_nt: TGCGCCAGCAGCGGTAACAGGGATTTGTGGGAGACCCAGTACTTC; cdr3_aa: CASSGNRDLWETQYF
d_call: -; j_call: TRBJ2-7; v_call: TRBV9; clone_size: -; cdr3_nt: TGTGCCAGCAGCCCGCGGAGCTCCTACGAGCAGTACTTC; cdr3_aa: CASSPRSSYEQYF
d_call: -; j_call: TRBJ1-5; v_call: TRBV18; clone_size: -; cdr3_nt: TGTGCCAGCTCACCAGGGACGGGAGATCAGCCCCAGCATTTT; cdr3_aa: CASSPGTGDQPQHF
d_call: -; j_call: TRBJ2-2; v_call: TRBV15; clone_size: -; cdr3_nt: TGTGCCACCAGCAGAGACAGGGGCACCGGGGAGCTGTTTTTT; cdr3_aa: CATSRDRGTGELFF
d_call: -; j_call: TRBJ2-1; v_call: TRBV29-1; clone_size: once; cdr3_nt: TGCAGCGTTCTGACAGGGGAGGGCAATGAGCAGTTCTTC; cdr3_aa: CSVLTGEGNEQFF
d_call: -; j_call: TRBJ2-5; v_call: TRBV21-1; clone_size: once; cdr3_nt: TGTGCCAGCAGCATTAGAGGGGGGGGTGCTTTATCCCAAGAGACCCAGTACTTC; cdr3_aa: CASSIRGGGALSQETQYF
d_call: TRBD2; j_call: TRBJ2-7; v_call: TRBV6-5; clone_size: -; cdr3_nt: TGTGCCAGCAGTACTAGCGGGAGCACCTACGAGCAGTACTTC; cdr3_aa: CASSTSGSTYEQYF
d_call: -; j_call: TRBJ2-5; v_call: TRBV2; clone_size: -; cdr3_nt: TGTGCCAGCAGTGAAGCGCTTCAGGTGAATGAAGAGACCCAGTACTTC; cdr3_aa: CASSEALQVNEETQYF
d_call: TRBD1; j_call: TRBJ1-1; v_call: TRBV5-5; clone_size: -; cdr3_nt: TGTGCCAGCAGCTCTGACAGGGGGAGCACTGAAGCTTTCTTT; cdr3_aa: CASSSDRGSTEAFF
d_call: -; j_call: TRBJ2-1; v_call: TRBV7-9; clone_size: once; cdr3_nt: TGTGCCAGCAGCGCTGCAGGGGGGATCTACAATGAGCAGTTCTTC; cdr3_aa: CASSAAGGIYNEQFF